The present T cell receptor (beta chain) was sequenced within a study of shared T cell receptors in the human thymus. The data were produced by immunoSEQ multiplex PCR, yet TCRdb's version contains in-frame clones alone and is incomplete. This repertoire shows 630,000 or so clones, roughly 86% found once; its top ten account for roughly 0.0089%. This clone was detected only once. These same records also appear under a second study, on human thymus T cells. That work contributes: Corrective heart surgery yielded the resections from which the thymus tissue came. V and J genes seemed to be used with bias in thymic and blood repertoires. Related work found strong thymic repertoire overlap between unrelated individuals.

The material sequenced was thymocytes. The clonotype comes from a boy under three years old with a congenital heart defect.

CDR3 bases: TGTGCCATCAGAGGGACAGGCAAGGGGGCCTACGAGCAGTACTTC. Its translation is CAIRGTGKGAYEQYF. V gene TRBV10-3 combines with J gene TRBJ2-7; 8 bases are shared with TRBD1. The V and J ends lost 6 bases and 2 bases, in that order; junction bases with no gene match: 9. Germline CDR1 is ENHRY and CDR2 is SYGVKD. CDR3 size: 15 residues.